This record concerns one T cell receptor (beta chain) sequence. This CDR3 has 14 residues. The J segment lost 6 bases and the V segment lost 2 bases, leaving 4 bases of the junction unmatched. Germline CDR1 is WSHSY and CDR2 is SAAADI. The sample comes from a study of blood T cell repertoires in COVID-19. About the study: Spain, Italy and the United States supplied samples that represented acute and convalescent COVID-19. T cells, B-cell-depleted T cells, or PBMCs supplied cDNA or gDNA.

Authors' methods: Counts of nucleated cells, estimated from reference gene primer amplification, were obtained. Produced via immunoSEQ multiplex PCR; TCRdb's table is partial and in-frame only. V and J calls and clone size are copied from that table; D and trimming were computed from the DNA. The data contain about 360,000 clones, over 70% of them singletons. The clonotype was recovered from a man aged 25 to 40 with active or convalescent COVID-19. Sequenced material: peripheral blood. The V gene is TRBV10-2, the J gene TRBJ1-1; 9 bases are shared with TRBD1. The CDR3 spells CASSETGGFAEAFF. In DNA form, the CDR3 reads TGCGCCAGCAGTGAGACAGGGGGCTTCGCTGAAGCTTTCTTT.